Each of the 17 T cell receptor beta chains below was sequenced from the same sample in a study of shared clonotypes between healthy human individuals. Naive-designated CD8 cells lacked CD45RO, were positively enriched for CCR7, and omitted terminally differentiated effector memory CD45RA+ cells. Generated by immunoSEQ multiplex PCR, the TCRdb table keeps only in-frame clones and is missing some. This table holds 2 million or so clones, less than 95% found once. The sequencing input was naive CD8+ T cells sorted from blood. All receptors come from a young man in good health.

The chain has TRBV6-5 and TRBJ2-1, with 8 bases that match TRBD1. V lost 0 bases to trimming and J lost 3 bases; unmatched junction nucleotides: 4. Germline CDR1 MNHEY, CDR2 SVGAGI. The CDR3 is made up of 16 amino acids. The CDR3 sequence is CASSYSGTGYYNEQFF. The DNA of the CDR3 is TGTGCCAGCAGTTACTCAGGGACAGGATACTACAATGAGCAGTTCTTC.

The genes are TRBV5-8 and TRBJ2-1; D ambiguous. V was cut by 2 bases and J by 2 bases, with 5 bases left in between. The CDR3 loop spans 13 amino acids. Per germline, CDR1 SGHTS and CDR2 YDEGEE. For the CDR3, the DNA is TGTGCCAGCAGCTTCCGGGCCTACAATGAGCAGTTCTTC. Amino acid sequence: CASSFRAYNEQFF.

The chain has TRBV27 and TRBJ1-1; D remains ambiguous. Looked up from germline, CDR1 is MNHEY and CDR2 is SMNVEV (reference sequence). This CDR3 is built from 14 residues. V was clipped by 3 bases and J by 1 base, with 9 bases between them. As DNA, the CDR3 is TGTGCCAGCAGTTTGGCCCCTAGGAACACTGAAGCTTTCTTT. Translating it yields CASSLAPRNTEAFF.

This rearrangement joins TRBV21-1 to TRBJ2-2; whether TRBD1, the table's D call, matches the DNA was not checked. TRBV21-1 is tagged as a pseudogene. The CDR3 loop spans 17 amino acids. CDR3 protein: CASSRFLTGTRTGELFF. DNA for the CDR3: TGTGCCAGCAGCAGGTTTCTGACAGGTACTCGCACCGGGGAGCTGTTTTTT.

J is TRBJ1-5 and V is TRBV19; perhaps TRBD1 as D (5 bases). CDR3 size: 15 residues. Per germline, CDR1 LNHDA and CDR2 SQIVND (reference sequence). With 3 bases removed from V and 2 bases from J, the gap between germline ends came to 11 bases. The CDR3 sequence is CASSIQGFGNQPQHF. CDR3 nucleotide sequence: TGTGCCAGTAGTATTCAGGGTTTTGGCAATCAGCCCCAGCATTTT.

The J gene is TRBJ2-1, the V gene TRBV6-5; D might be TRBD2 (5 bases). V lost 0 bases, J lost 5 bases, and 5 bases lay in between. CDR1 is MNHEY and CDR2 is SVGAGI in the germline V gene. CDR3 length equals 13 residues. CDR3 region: CASSYSEDNEQFF. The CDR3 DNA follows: TGTGCCAGCAGTTACTCGGAGGACAATGAGCAGTTCTTC.

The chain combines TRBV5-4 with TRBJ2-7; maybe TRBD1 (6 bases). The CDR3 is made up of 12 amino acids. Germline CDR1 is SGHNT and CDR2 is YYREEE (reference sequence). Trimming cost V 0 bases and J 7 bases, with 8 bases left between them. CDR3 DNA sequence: TGTGCCAGCAGCTTGGGACAGGTTGAGCAGTACTTC. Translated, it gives CASSLGQVEQYF.

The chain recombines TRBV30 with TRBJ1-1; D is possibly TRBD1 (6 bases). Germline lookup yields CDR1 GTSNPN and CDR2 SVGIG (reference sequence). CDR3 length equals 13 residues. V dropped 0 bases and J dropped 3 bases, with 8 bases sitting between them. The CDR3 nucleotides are TGTGCCTGGAGTGTACACAGGGACACTGAAGCTTTCTTT. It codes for CAWSVHRDTEAFF.

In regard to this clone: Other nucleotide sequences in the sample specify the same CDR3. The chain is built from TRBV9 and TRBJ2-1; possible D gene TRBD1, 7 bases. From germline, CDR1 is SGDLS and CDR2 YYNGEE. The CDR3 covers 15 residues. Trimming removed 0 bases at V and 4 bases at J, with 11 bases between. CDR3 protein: CASSVAGDSYNEQFF. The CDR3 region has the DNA TGTGCCAGCAGCGTAGCGGGGGACAGTTACAATGAGCAGTTCTTC.

CDR3 loop: CASSLPWETQYF. The CDR3 DNA is TGTGCCAGCAGTCTTCCCTGGGAGACCCAGTACTTC. The J gene is TRBJ2-5, the V gene TRBV28; D is unclear. The CDR3 is made up of 12 amino acids. Trimming took off 5 bases at V and 5 bases at J, with 9 bases between the two ends. Germline V CDR1 and CDR2: MDHEN, SYDVKM. Complete variable domain (other parts from reference TRBV28 and TRBJ2-5): DVKVTQSSRYLVKRTGEKVFLECVQDMDHENMFWYRQDPGLGLRLIYFSYDVKMKEKGDIPEGYSVSREKKERFSLILESASTNQTSMYLCASSLPWETQYFGPGTRLLVL.

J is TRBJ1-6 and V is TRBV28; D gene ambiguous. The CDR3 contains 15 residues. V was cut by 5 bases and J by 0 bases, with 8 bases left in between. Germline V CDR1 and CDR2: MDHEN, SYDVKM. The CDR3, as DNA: TGTGCCAGCAGTCGCGTGAGCTCCTATAATTCACCCCTCCACTTT. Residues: CASSRVSSYNSPLHF.

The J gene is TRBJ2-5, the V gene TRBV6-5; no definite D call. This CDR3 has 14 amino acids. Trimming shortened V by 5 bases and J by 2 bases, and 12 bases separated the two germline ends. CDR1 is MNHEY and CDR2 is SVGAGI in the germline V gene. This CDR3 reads CASSPYSEQETQYF. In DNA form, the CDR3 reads TGTGCCAGCAGTCCCTACAGTGAGCAAGAGACCCAGTACTTC.

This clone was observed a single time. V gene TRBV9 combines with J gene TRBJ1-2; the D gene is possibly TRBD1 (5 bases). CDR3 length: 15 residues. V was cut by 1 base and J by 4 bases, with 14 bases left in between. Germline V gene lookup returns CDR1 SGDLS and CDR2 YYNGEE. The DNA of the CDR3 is TGTGCCAGCAGCGTATCAGGGCCTCCGGTCTATGGCTACACCTTC. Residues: CASSVSGPPVYGYTF.

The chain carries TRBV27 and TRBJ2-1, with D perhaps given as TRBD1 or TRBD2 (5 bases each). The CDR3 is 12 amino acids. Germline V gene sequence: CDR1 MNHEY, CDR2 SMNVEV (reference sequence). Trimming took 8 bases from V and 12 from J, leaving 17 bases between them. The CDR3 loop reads CASGPLRDPQFF. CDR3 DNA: TGTGCCAGCGGCCCCCTCCGGGACCCGCAGTTCTTC.

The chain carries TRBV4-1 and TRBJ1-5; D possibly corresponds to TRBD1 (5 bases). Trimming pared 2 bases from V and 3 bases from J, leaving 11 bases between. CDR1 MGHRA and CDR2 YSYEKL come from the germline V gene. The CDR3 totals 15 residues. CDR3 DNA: TGCGCCAGCAGCCAACTCGACAGTGCCAATCAGCCCCAGCATTTT. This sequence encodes CASSQLDSANQPQHF.

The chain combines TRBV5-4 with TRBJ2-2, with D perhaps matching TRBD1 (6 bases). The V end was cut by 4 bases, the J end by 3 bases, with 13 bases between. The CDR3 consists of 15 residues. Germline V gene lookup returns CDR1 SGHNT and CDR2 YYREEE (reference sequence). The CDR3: CASSELGADTGELFF. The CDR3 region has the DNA TGTGCCAGCAGCGAATTGGGGGCAGACACCGGGGAGCTGTTTTTT.

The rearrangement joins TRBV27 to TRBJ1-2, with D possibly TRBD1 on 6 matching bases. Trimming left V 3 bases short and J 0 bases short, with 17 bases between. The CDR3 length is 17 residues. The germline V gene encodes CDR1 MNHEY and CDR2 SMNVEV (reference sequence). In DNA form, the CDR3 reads TGTGCCAGCAGTTTCGAAATCAAGACAGGACCTAACTATGGCTACACCTTC. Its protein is CASSFEIKTGPNYGYTF.